Included here is one T cell receptor (beta chain) sequence, with context. A junction end diverges from the germline sequence, so it may reflect a read error. The sample belongs to a study of CD4 and CD8 cells across lung adenocarcinoma regions. Samples came from patients with localized non-small cell lung adenocarcinoma. Germline values: CDR1 MRHNA, CDR2 SNTAGT. This CDR3 contains 15 residues. TCRdb used MiXCR to reprocess the PCR reads, holding one entry per CDR3 protein. Of about 23,000 distinct CDR3 sequences in the sample, more than 45% were seen once. V is TRBV6-4 and J is TRBJ2-5; TRBD1 or TRBD2 may be the D gene (6 bases each). The DNA end is more similar to TRBJ2-3, so the J call may be wrong. This sequence was found in a male donor with lung adenocarcinoma. The CD4 and CD8 labels of this study may be unreliable. Sequencing input: CD4+ T cells from the center of a lung tumor. The CDR3 here is CARGDGGGDPETQYF. The DNA for the CDR3 is TGTGCCAGGGGTGACGGGGGCGGGGACCCAGAGACGCAGTATTTT.